The 32 T cell receptor beta chains below come from one sample, sequenced in a study of beta chain features in type 1 diabetes. Study-level points and caveats: Type 1 diabetes patients had moderately but significantly shorter TCRB CDR3s in all four CD4+ subsets.

Investigators reverse transcribed all isolated RNA, so they sequenced expressed TCRB transcripts. Assay: immunoSEQ multiplex PCR; the TCRdb copy retains only in-frame clones and omits some. The sample includes 640,000 or so clones, 11% to 15% of them seen just once. Which antigens these TCRs recognize remains unknown. Sequenced input: naive CD4+ T cells from blood. The receptors were gathered from a man aged 18 to 29 with type 1 diabetes.

Only a few counts were recorded for this clone. This chain joins TRBV5-1 and TRBJ2-1; D is perhaps TRBD2 (6 bases). CDR1 is SGHRS and CDR2 is YFSETQ in the germline V gene. This CDR3 is 15 amino acids long. The V end lost 4 bases, the J end lost 1 base, and 12 bases lay between the germline ends. CDR3 sequence: CASSLGDWSYNEQFF. For the CDR3, the DNA is TGCGCCAGCAGCCTGGGGGACTGGTCCTACAATGAGCAGTTCTTC. Full variable domain (missing parts from reference TRBV5-1 and TRBJ2-1): KAGVTQTPRYLIKTRGQQVTLSCSPISGHRSVSWYQQTPGQGLQFLFEYFSETQRNKGNFPGRFSGRQFSNSRSEMNVSTLELGDSALYLCASSLGDWSYNEQFFGPGTRLTVL.

This chain uses TRBV9 with TRBJ2-1, with 8 bases lining up with TRBD2. Trimming at V came to 3 bases and at J to 8 bases, leaving 10 bases not matched to a gene. This CDR3 is 15 amino acids long. Germline V CDR1 and CDR2: SGDLS, YYNGEE. CDR3 residues: CASSERSGSFYEQFF. CDR3 sequence (DNA): TGTGCCAGCAGCGAACGGAGCGGGAGTTTTTATGAGCAGTTCTTC.

The CDR3 reads CASSSRQGAVTGELFF. The CDR3 nucleotides read TGCGCCAGCAGCTCCAGACAGGGGGCGGTCACCGGGGAGCTGTTTTTT. This chain joins TRBV5-1 and TRBJ2-2; TRBD1 agrees at 10 bases. With 3 bases clipped from V and 4 bases from J, the junction kept 6 bases outside the gene matches. Per germline, CDR1 SGHRS and CDR2 YFSETQ. This CDR3 has 16 amino acids.

The chain couples TRBV2 to TRBJ1-1; no reliable D call. Germline CDR1 and CDR2: SNHLY and FYNNEI. The V end lost 10 bases, the J end lost 0 bases, and 6 bases lay between the germline ends. CDR3 length: 11 residues. The chain's CDR3 is CANQMNTEAFF. CDR3 sequence (DNA): TGTGCCAATCAGATGAACACTGAAGCTTTCTTT.

This clone was observed a few times. The chain has TRBV7-9 and TRBJ2-6; D not resolved. CDR1 SEHNR and CDR2 FQNEAQ come from the germline V gene (reference sequence). V lost 8 bases and J 4 bases, leaving 9 bases between the germline ends. The length of the CDR3 is 13 residues. The DNA for the CDR3 is TGTGCCAGCTGCCCACCCGGGGCCAACGTCCTGACTTTC. Amino acid sequence: CASCPPGANVLTF. Complete variable domain (other parts from reference TRBV7-9 and TRBJ2-6): DTGVSQNPRHKITKRGQNVTFRCDPISEHNRLYWYRQTLGQGPEFLTYFQNEAQLEKSRLLSDRFSAERPKGSFSTLEIQRTEQGDSAMYLCASCPPGANVLTFGAGSRLTVL.

The chain has TRBV9 and TRBJ2-1; D is uncertain. The length of the CDR3 is 13 residues. Germline V gene lookup returns CDR1 SGDLS and CDR2 YYNGEE. V shed 3 bases and J shed 8 bases, with 12 bases lying between them. The DNA for the CDR3 is TGTGCCAGCAGCGGAATATCTGTCGATGAGCAGTTCTTC. Its translation is CASSGISVDEQFF.

V gene TRBV28 combines with J gene TRBJ2-7; D ambiguous. V lost 2 bases and J 3 bases, leaving 8 bases between the germline ends. The CDR3 loop spans 13 amino acids. Germline loops: CDR1 MDHEN, CDR2 SYDVKM. CDR3 residues: CASSLGHNYEQYF. The CDR3 DNA reads TGTGCCAGCAGTTTAGGGCACAACTACGAGCAGTACTTC. Supplemented by reference TRBV28 and TRBJ2-7, the full variable domain reads DVKVTQSSRYLVKRTGEKVFLECVQDMDHENMFWYRQDPGLGLRLIYFSYDVKMKEKGDIPEGYSVSREKKERFSLILESASTNQTSMYLCASSLGHNYEQYFGPGTRLTVT.

For this clone: Other DNA sequences from this sample encode an identical CDR3 as well. The chain has TRBV12-5 and TRBJ2-1; maybe TRBD2 (6 bases). The length of the CDR3 is 15 residues. Germline lookup yields CDR1 LGHNT and CDR2 FRNRAP. The V end was cut by 0 bases, the J end by 3 bases, with 9 bases between. The CDR3 DNA reads as TGTGCTAGTGGTTTGGTGAGGGGAGGCTACAATGAGCAGTTCTTC. Its translation is CASGLVRGGYNEQFF. Based on the CDR3 plus reference TRBV12-5 and TRBJ2-1, the full variable domain is DARVTQTPRHKVTEMGQEVTMRCQPILGHNTVFWYRQTMMQGLELLAYFRNRAPLDDSGMPKDRFSAEMPDATLATLKIQPSEPRDSAVYFCASGLVRGGYNEQFFGPGTRLTVL.

There are a few counts of this clone. The V and J genes are TRBV18 and TRBJ2-2, with unresolved D. The CDR3 contains 15 residues. The V gene lost 2 bases and the J gene lost 1 base, with 8 bases spanning the gap. Germline lookup yields CDR1 KGHSH and CDR2 LQKENI. For the CDR3, the DNA is TGTGCCAGCTCACCAATTGTTGTGAACACCGGGGAGCTGTTTTTT. Protein: CASSPIVVNTGELFF. The full variable domain, completed using reference TRBV18 and TRBJ2-2, is NAGVMQNPRHLVRRRGQEARLRCSPMKGHSHVYWYRQLPEEGLKFMVYLQKENIIDESGMPKERFSAEFPKEGPSILRIQQVVRGDSAAYFCASSPIVVNTGELFFGEGSRLTVL.

CDR3 sequence reads: CASSHANSGGDVYRETQYF. The CDR3 region has the DNA TGTGCCAGCAGCCACGCCAATAGCGGGGGAGACGTTTATCGGGAGACCCAGTACTTC. The V gene is TRBV7-9, the J gene TRBJ2-5, with TRBD2 matching over 9 bases. The germline V gene encodes CDR1 SEHNR and CDR2 FQNEAQ (reference sequence). The CDR3 contains 19 residues. Germline trimming cut 5 bases from V and 5 bases from J; bases unmatched to any gene: 21.

This clone has only a few counts. The V gene is TRBV5-4, the J gene TRBJ2-1; possibly TRBD1 for D (5 bases). CDR3 size: 13 residues. V was cut by 3 bases and J by 6 bases, with 10 bases left in between. Germline CDR1 is SGHNT and CDR2 is YYREEE (reference sequence). CDR3 DNA: TGTGCCAGCAGCTCCAGGGAATCCAATGAGCAGTTCTTC. It encodes CASSSRESNEQFF.

This clone has only a few counts. The chain uses TRBV30 and TRBJ2-7; 8 nucleotides align to TRBD1. The CDR3 length is 12 residues. Germline assignment: CDR1 GTSNPN and CDR2 SVGIG (reference sequence). After removal of 1 base from V and 5 bases from J, the junction contained 1 base not matched to a gene. The CDR3 nucleotides read TGTGCCTGGAGTGCGACAGGGGACGAGCAGTACTTC. Protein sequence: CAWSATGDEQYF.

This clone has a handful of counts. The chain uses TRBV2 and TRBJ1-2; D is unresolved. V gave up 3 bases and J gave up 5 bases, with 10 bases separating them. Germline V gene data show CDR1 as SNHLY and CDR2 as FYNNEI. The CDR3 totals 13 residues. The CDR3 DNA reads TGTGCCAGCAGTGAGGGCAGCCTGTATGGCTACACCTTC. This encodes CASSEGSLYGYTF.

The V gene is TRBV7-2, the J gene TRBJ2-7, with a tentative D call TRBD2 (6 bases). Germline values: CDR1 SGHTA, CDR2 FQGNSA. Trimming removed 0 bases from V and 2 bases from J, with 14 bases in between. This CDR3 is built from 16 residues. CDR3 nucleotide sequence: TGTGCCAGCAGCTTAGCCCTCGGGACTTCTCCCTACGAGCAGTACTTC. Translation gives CASSLALGTSPYEQYF. Filled out from reference TRBV7-2 and TRBJ2-7, the complete variable domain reads GAGVSQSPSNKVTEKGKDVELRCDPISGHTALYWYRQSLGQGLEFLIYFQGNSAPDKSGLPSDRFSAERTGGSVSTLTIQRTQQEDSAVYLCASSLALGTSPYEQYFGPGTRLTVT.

The V and J genes are TRBV2 and TRBJ2-1, with 8 bases fitting TRBD1. The CDR3 extends over 12 amino acids. Germline V CDR1 and CDR2: SNHLY, FYNNEI. V was clipped by 6 bases and J by 10 bases; unmatched bases: 5. CDR3 amino acids: CASSVDRGEQFF. DNA of the CDR3: TGTGCCAGCAGCGTCGACAGGGGAGAGCAGTTCTTC.

This clone was observed a handful of times. The chain uses TRBV10-3 and TRBJ2-7, with TRBD1 identical over 12 bases. V lost 7 bases and J lost 5; bases outside the gene matches: 12. The CDR3 extends over 16 amino acids. Germline lookup yields CDR1 ENHRY and CDR2 SYGVKD. As DNA, the CDR3 is TGTGCCATCATCTTGGAGGAGGGACAGGGGGCCGACGAGCAGTACTTC. Its translation is CAIILEEGQGADEQYF.

V is TRBV2 and J is TRBJ2-7, with D tentatively TRBD1 or TRBD2 (5 bases each). The CDR3 has 14 amino acids. Trimming took 9 bases from V and 3 from J, leaving 18 bases between them. Germline CDR1 and CDR2: SNHLY and FYNNEI. CDR3 bases: TGTGCCAGTACTAAGGACACGGGGAGCTACGAGCAGTACTTC. This sequence encodes CASTKDTGSYEQYF.

The V and J genes are TRBV7-2 and TRBJ2-5; TRBD1 agrees at 11 bases. From germline, CDR1 is SGHTA and CDR2 FQGNSA. There are 15 residues in the CDR3. The V and J ends lost 4 bases and 4 bases, in that order; junction bases with no gene match: 5. In nucleotides, the CDR3 is TGTGCCAGCAGCTCCTGGGACAGGGGGGCAGAGACCCAGTACTTC. Translating it yields CASSSWDRGAETQYF.

This chain's CDR3 is CASSPMDSSYGYTF. CDR3 in DNA: TGTGCCAGCAGCCCCATGGACAGCTCCTATGGCTACACCTTC. The gene calls are TRBV7-8 and TRBJ1-2; a possible D gene is TRBD1 (6 bases). The CDR3 is 14 amino acids. The germline V and J ends were trimmed by 5 bases and 4 bases, with 14 bases remaining between them. Germline V gene data show CDR1 as SGHVS and CDR2 as FQNEAQ. The complete variable domain, with remaining parts taken from reference TRBV7-8 and TRBJ1-2, reads GAGVSQSPRYKVAKRGQDVALRCDPISGHVSLFWYQQALGQGPEFLTYFQNEAQLDKSGLPSDRFFAERPEGSVSTLKIQRTQQEDSAVYLCASSPMDSSYGYTFGSGTRLTVV.

This clone has just a few counts. The rearrangement uses TRBV9 and TRBJ2-1, with TRBD1 as a possible D gene (5 bases). The CDR3 has 14 residues. Germline assignment: CDR1 SGDLS and CDR2 YYNGEE. Trimming removed 2 bases from V and 4 bases from J, with 10 bases in between. CDR3 in DNA: TGTGCCAGCAGCGTCGACAGAATATACAATGAGCAGTTCTTC. This sequence encodes CASSVDRIYNEQFF.

In regard to this clone: Other nucleotide sequences from this sample produce the same CDR3. The gene calls are TRBV5-4 and TRBJ2-7; perhaps TRBD2 as D (5 bases). Per the germline V gene, CDR1 is SGHNT and CDR2 is YYREEE (reference sequence). The CDR3 runs to 14 residues. V was trimmed by 0 bases and J by 3 bases, leaving 10 bases between them. Here the CDR3 reads CASSLASGSYEQYF. For the CDR3, the DNA is TGTGCCAGCAGCTTGGCATCGGGGAGCTACGAGCAGTACTTC.

The V call is TRBV27, the J call TRBJ1-4; possibly TRBD1 for D (5 bases). CDR3 size: 14 residues. Trimming left V 4 bases short and J 5 bases short, with 11 bases between. Germline values: CDR1 MNHEY, CDR2 SMNVEV (reference sequence). The CDR3 coding sequence is TGTGCCAGCAGTTCGACAAGGACAAATGAAAAACTGTTTTTT. This codes for CASSSTRTNEKLFF.

This clone occurred a few times. V usage is TRBV14 and J usage is TRBJ1-2; D may be TRBD1 (5 bases). V was shortened by 3 bases and J by 5 bases, with 16 bases between the two germline ends. The CDR3 is made up of 15 amino acids. The germline V gene has CDR1 SGHDN and CDR2 FVKESK. The CDR3 region is CASSHSARVGYGYTF. The CDR3 DNA follows: TGTGCCAGCAGCCATTCTGCCAGGGTGGGGTATGGCTACACCTTC.

V and J are TRBV29-1 and TRBJ2-7, with 10 bases lining up with TRBD1. The length of the CDR3 is 14 residues. J lost 2 bases, V lost 5 bases, and 6 bases had no gene match. Germline assignment: CDR1 SQVTM and CDR2 ANQGSEA. CDR3 DNA sequence: TGCAGCGTTTTCACCGGGACAGGGGCCTACGAGCAGTACTTC. It encodes CSVFTGTGAYEQYF.

The chain is built from TRBV4-2 and TRBJ2-5, with D possibly TRBD2 on 5 matching bases. The length of the CDR3 is 15 residues. V lost 2 bases and J lost 4, with 14 bases in between. The V gene's germline CDR1 is LGHNA and CDR2 YNFKEQ. DNA for the CDR3: TGTGCCAGCAGCCAACTTAGAGGCGCGGGAGAGACCCAGTACTTC. It is translated as CASSQLRGAGETQYF.

The chain employs TRBV2 and TRBJ1-2; a possible D gene is TRBD1 (5 bases). Germline V lookup: CDR1 SNHLY, CDR2 FYNNEI. V was trimmed by 10 bases and J by 5 bases, leaving 11 bases between them. The CDR3 covers 11 residues. The CDR3, as DNA: TGTGCCACGACAGCGCTTTATGGCTACACCTTC. Its translation is CATTALYGYTF.

Only a few counts were recorded for this clone. J is TRBJ2-1 and V is TRBV27; 12 positions match TRBD2. This CDR3 is 14 amino acids long. Trimming took 5 bases from V and 11 from J; bases not matched to a gene: 7. Germline V gene sequence: CDR1 MNHEY, CDR2 SMNVEV (reference sequence). CDR3 region: CASSQRTSGNQQFF. CDR3 in DNA: TGTGCCAGCAGTCAGAGGACTAGCGGGAACCAGCAGTTCTTC.

In nucleotides, the CDR3 is TGTGCCAGCAGCTTCAGTTTAGCGGGAGCGTTAGAGACCCAGTACTTC. Residues: CASSFSLAGALETQYF. This chain connects TRBV7-2 to TRBJ2-5; 9 bases fit TRBD2. Looked up from germline, CDR1 is SGHTA and CDR2 is FQGNSA. The CDR3 is made up of 16 amino acids. The junction had 9 bases not matched to a gene; V was cut back by 3 bases and J by 4 bases.

This clone was seen a handful of times. The chain's CDR3 is CAWIRTGATEAFF. For the CDR3, the DNA is TGTGCCTGGATTAGGACAGGGGCCACTGAAGCTTTCTTT. The V and J genes are TRBV30 and TRBJ1-1; 9 bases align to TRBD1. This CDR3 has 13 residues. J was trimmed by 4 bases and V by 4 bases; bases with no gene match: 4. Germline V lookup: CDR1 GTSNPN, CDR2 SVGIG (reference sequence). Together with reference TRBV30 and TRBJ1-1, the CDR3 gives the full variable domain: SQTIHQWPATLVQPVGSPLSLECTVEGTSNPNLYWYRQAAGRGLQLLFYSVGIGQISSEVPQNLSASRPQDRQFILSSKKLLLSDSGFYLCAWIRTGATEAFFGQGTRLTVV.

J is TRBJ2-7 and V is TRBV10-3, with 9 positions matching TRBD1. The CDR3 extends over 14 amino acids. Germline CDR1 is ENHRY and CDR2 is SYGVKD. V shed 9 bases and J 1 base; nucleotides not matched to a gene: 7. The CDR3 DNA is TGTGCCATTAAGGGACAGGGAGGATCCTACGAGCAGTACTTC. It specifies CAIKGQGGSYEQYF.

This clone turned up a few times. The chain joins TRBV5-8 to TRBJ2-3; D not resolved. Trimming pared 4 bases from V and 1 base from J, leaving 7 bases between. This CDR3 has 13 residues. Germline assignment: CDR1 SGHTS and CDR2 YDEGEE. The CDR3 reads CASSVRGTDTQYF. CDR3 nucleotide sequence: TGTGCCAGCAGCGTGCGAGGCACAGATACGCAGTATTTT.

This clone appeared a few times. V usage is TRBV30 and J usage is TRBJ1-5; a weak D match, TRBD1 (5 bases). Germline CDR1 is GTSNPN and CDR2 is SVGIG (reference sequence). The CDR3 has 15 residues. The ends were cut back, 0 bases at V and 2 bases at J, with 11 bases in the middle. This CDR3 reads CAWSVGTARNQPQHF. CDR3 DNA: TGTGCCTGGAGTGTCGGGACCGCACGCAATCAGCCCCAGCATTTT.